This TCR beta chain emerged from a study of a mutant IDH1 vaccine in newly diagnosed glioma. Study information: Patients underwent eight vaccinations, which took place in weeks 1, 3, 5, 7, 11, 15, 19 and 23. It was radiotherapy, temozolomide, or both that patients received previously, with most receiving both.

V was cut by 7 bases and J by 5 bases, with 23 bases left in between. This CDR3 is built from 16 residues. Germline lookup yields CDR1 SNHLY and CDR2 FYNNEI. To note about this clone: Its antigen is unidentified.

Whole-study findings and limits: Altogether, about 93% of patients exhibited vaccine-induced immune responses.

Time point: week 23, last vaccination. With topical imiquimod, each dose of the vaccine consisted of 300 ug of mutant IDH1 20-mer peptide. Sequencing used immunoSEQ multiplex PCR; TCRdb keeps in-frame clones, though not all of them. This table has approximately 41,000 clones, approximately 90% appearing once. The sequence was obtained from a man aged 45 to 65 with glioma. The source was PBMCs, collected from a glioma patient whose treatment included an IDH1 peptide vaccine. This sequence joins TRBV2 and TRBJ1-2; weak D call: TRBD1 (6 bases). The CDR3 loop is CASTPDSSRISYGYTF. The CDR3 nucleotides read TGTGCCAGCACCCCGGACAGTTCGCGCATCTCATATGGCTACACCTTC.